Here is one T cell receptor beta chain with its context. No cognate antigen has been identified for it. It has no much larger one-base neighbor in the sample; base qualities were not kept. RNA was extracted using the RNeasy kit, and roughly 0.45 to 1 ug of the RNA was reverse transcribed with random hexamers. The immunoSEQ multiplex PCR assay, covering 54 Vbeta and 13 Jbeta segments, was used to amplify TCR beta CDR3 regions. PCR amplification bias was corrected by using a synthetic template baseline for primer optimization and computational correction. The authors' pipeline ran thus. Reads were annotated to V, D and J genes per IMGT and analyzed with immunoSEQ Analyzer, keeping only productive sequences. Clonality was computed as one minus Shannon entropy normalized by log2 of the number of productive unique sequences. Public and private clones were assessed among the 100 most prevalent clones of each patient and control. Clones were defined as Susac-specific if absent from the healthy and MS cohorts, from under 1,200 published viral clones and from other ImmuneACCESS disease sequences. Using fastp trimming at Q25 and MiXCR clonotype assembly, TCRdb reanalyzed the public sequencing data and kept in-frame beta chains. All rows with the same CDR3 protein become a single entry with the most common DNA and genes. These V and J calls originate from TCRdb's pipeline instead of the authors' own analysis. In all, the sample holds roughly 200,000 distinct CDR3 sequences, and 95% of those were seen once. About 0.094% of the sample comes from the top ten.

The sample is drawn from a study of CD8 T cells in Susac syndrome (dated by TCRdb to about 2019). Looking at the study overall: The study used repertoire sequencing to test whether antigen drove CD8+ T cell activation and differentiation in Susac syndrome. Beyond this particular receptor, the publication reports: The number of individuals in the TCR sequencing and HLA analysis was acknowledged as relatively small.

After removal of 8 bases from V and 10 bases from J, the junction retains 16 bases not matched to a gene. According to the germline V gene, CDR1 reads MDHEN and CDR2 reads SYDVKM. The CDR3 numbers 15 residues from cysteine through phenylalanine. Of the read, only the CDR3 DNA is kept; its 45 bases are in frame from base 1. Peripheral blood CD8+ and CD4+ T cells from healthy donors, Susac syndrome patients and multiple sclerosis patients were profiled by high-throughput TCR beta sequencing. Healthy donors were included as age- and sex-matched controls. Bulk CD8+ and CD4+ T cells were purified by magnetic negative isolation, while CD8+ TEMRA cells were enriched using FACS. Blood was drawn into EDTA tubes, processed within 24 hours, and PBMCs were isolated by density gradient centrifugation. PBMCs intended for TCR sequencing were cryopreserved in liquid nitrogen and thawed later in a water bath at 37 degrees C. A purity of at least 90% was achieved for sorted or isolated CD4+, CD8+ and CD8+ TEMRA cells.

Source material: CD4+ T cells from PBMCs. This TCR came from a human donor in good health. The chain is made from TRBV28 and TRBJ2-1, with TRBD2 identical over 8 junction bases. The CDR3 region has the sequence CASSLGGSGILEQFF. The sequence in DNA is TGTGCCAGCTCCCTGGGTGGTAGCGGGATTCTGGAGCAGTTCTTC. Supplemented by the reference TRBV28 and TRBJ2-1 proteins around the CDR3, the complete variable domain is DVKVTQSSRYLVKRTGEKVFLECVQDMDHENMFWYRQDPGLGLRLIYFSYDVKMKEKGDIPEGYSVSREKKERFSLILESASTNQTSMYLCASSLGGSGILEQFFGPGTRLTVL.